The text below deals with one T cell receptor beta chain. This sample was taken from a study of control samples from healthy donors and cancer patients. Germline V CDR1 and CDR2: SGHTA, FQGTGA. V gave up 2 bases and J gave up 5 bases; unmatched junction bases: 11. The CDR3 has 17 amino acids. The table came from immunoSEQ multiplex PCR; TCRdb's copy has only in-frame clones and leaves some out. The table includes tens of thousands of clones, 85% to 95% detected once. J is TRBJ2-3 and V is TRBV7-3; 9 bases agree with TRBD2. This TCR came from a man under 40 in good health. The sequencing input was blood. CDR3 coding DNA: TGTGCCAGCAGCTTAGCGGGAGGGCCACTCAGAGGAGATACGCAGTATTTT. Residues: CASSLAGGPLRGDTQYF.